This T cell receptor (beta chain) comes out of a study of monozygotic twins with inflammatory bowel disease. Germline V CDR1 and CDR2: LGHNA, YNFKEQ. The CDR3 is 14 residues long. Each UMI, carrying a 6-nucleotide sample barcode, came from template switching. cDNA encoding TCRalpha and TCRbeta underwent two nested PCRs of roughly 15 and 9 cycles, each of which was followed by bead purification. From its re-call of the 5' RACE reads, TCRdb lists each CDR3 protein once, without DNA. In total, the table holds 140,000 to 150,000 distinct CDR3 sequences. Details on this clonotype: Its target is unknown.

Overall study results and limits: It was observed that concordant and discordant twins did not differ in repertoire similarity, possibly given limited power.

Sequencing was performed on blood. V usage is TRBV4-2 and J usage is TRBJ1-5. The sequence derives from a human donor with ulcerative colitis or Crohn's disease, or a healthy co-twin of an affected twin (not recorded which). The chain's CDR3 is CASSQVGPDQPQHF.